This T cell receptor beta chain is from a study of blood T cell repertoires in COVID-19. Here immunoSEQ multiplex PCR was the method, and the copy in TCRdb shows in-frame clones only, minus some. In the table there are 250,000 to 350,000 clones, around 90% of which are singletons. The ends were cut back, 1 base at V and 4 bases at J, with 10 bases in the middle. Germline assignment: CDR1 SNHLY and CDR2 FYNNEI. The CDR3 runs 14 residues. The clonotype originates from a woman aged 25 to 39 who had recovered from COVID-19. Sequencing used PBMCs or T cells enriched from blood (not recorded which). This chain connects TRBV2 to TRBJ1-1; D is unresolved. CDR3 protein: CASSEEGGGTEAFF. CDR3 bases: TGTGCCAGCAGTGAAGAGGGAGGCGGCACTGAAGCTTTCTTT.